Listed here is a single T cell receptor (beta chain). The data derive from a study of OX40 agonist ivuxolimab in advanced cancers. This table comes from immunoSEQ multiplex PCR, and its TCRdb copy is limited to in-frame clones, with some not included. The sample holds under 50,000 clones, 70% to 80% seen once. Between the trimmed V and J ends, which lost 5 bases and 0 bases, there was a span of 11 bases. Germline CDR1 SGHVS, CDR2 FQNEAQ. The CDR3 runs 14 residues. Here the sequenced sample was CD4+ or CD8+ T cells sorted from blood, taken in a trial of the OX40 agonist ivuxolimab. The receptor comes from an adult with an advanced solid tumor such as melanoma, head and neck, liver or kidney cancer. The rearrangement links TRBV7-8 to TRBJ2-7, with D unclear. The DNA for the CDR3 is TGTGCCAGCAGCAATTTACGGAGCTCCTACGAGCAGTACTTC. This codes for CASSNLRSSYEQYF. Looking up the rest from reference TRBV7-8 and TRBJ2-7 gives the full variable domain: GAGVSQSPRYKVAKRGQDVALRCDPISGHVSLFWYQQALGQGPEFLTYFQNEAQLDKSGLPSDRFFAERPEGSVSTLKIQRTQQEDSAVYLCASSNLRSSYEQYFGPGTRLTVT.